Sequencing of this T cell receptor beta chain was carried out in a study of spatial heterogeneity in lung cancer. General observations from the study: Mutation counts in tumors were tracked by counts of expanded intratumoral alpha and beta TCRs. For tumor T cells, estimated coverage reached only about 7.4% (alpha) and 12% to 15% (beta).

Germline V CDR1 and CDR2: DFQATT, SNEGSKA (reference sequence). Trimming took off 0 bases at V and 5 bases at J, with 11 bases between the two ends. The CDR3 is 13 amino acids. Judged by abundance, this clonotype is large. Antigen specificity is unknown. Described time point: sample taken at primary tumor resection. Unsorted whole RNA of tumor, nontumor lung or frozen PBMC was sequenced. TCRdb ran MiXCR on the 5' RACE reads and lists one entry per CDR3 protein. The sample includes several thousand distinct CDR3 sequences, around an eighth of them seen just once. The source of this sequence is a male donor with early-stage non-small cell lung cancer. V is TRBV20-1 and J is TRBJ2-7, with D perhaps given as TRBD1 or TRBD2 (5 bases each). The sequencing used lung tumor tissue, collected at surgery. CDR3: CSARDPGPDEQYF. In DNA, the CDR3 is TGCAGTGCTAGAGATCCGGGGCCGGACGAGCAGTACTTC.